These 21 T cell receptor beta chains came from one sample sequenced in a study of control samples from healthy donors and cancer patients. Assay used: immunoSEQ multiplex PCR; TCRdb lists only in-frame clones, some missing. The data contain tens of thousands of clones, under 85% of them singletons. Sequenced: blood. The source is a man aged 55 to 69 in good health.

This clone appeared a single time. CDR3 protein: CASSPSASGNEQFF. The DNA of the CDR3 is TGTGCCAGCAGTCCATCCGCTAGCGGCAATGAGCAGTTCTTC. V is TRBV6-2 or TRBV6-3 and J is TRBJ2-1; the match to TRBD2 covers 7 bases. Germline V CDR1 and CDR2: MNHEY, SVGEGT. The CDR3 covers 14 residues. Trimming took 5 bases from V and 6 from J; bases not matched to a gene: 7.

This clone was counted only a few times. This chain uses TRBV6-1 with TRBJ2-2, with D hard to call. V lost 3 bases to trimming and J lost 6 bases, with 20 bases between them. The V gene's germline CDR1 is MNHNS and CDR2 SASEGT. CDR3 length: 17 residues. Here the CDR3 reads CASSEFYVGLVAGELFF. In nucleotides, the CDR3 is TGTGCCAGCAGTGAGTTTTACGTGGGTTTGGTGGCCGGGGAGCTGTTTTTT.

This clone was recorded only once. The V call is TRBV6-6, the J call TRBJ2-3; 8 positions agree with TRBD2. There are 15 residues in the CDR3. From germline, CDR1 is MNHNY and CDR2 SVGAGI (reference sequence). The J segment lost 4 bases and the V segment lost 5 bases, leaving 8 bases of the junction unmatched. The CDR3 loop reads CASSPSGLVADTQYF. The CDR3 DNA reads TGTGCCAGCAGTCCCTCGGGACTAGTCGCAGATACGCAGTATTTT.

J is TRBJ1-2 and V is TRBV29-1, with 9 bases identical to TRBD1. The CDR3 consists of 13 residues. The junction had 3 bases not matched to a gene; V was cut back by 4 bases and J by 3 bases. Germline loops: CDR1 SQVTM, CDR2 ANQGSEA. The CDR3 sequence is CSVGGQGYYGYTF. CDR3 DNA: TGCAGCGTTGGGGGACAGGGATACTATGGCTACACCTTC.

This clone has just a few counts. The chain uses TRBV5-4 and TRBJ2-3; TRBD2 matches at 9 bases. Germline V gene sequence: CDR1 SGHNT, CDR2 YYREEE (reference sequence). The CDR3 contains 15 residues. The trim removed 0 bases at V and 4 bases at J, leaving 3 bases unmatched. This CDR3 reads CASSLDLAGADTQYF. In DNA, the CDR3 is TGTGCCAGCAGCTTGGATTTAGCGGGAGCAGATACGCAGTATTTT. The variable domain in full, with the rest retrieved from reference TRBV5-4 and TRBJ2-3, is ETGVTQSPTHLIKTRGQQVTLRCSSQSGHNTVSWYQQALGQGPQFIFQYYREEENGRGNFPPRFSGLQFPNYSSELNVNALELDDSALYLCASSLDLAGADTQYFGPGTRLTVL.

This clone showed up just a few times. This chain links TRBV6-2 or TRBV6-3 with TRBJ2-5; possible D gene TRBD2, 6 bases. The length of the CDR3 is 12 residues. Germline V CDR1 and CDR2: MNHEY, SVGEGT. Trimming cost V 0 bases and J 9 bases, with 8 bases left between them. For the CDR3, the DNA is TGTGCCAGCAGTTACTCGTCGGGGGCCCAGTACTTC. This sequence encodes CASSYSSGAQYF.

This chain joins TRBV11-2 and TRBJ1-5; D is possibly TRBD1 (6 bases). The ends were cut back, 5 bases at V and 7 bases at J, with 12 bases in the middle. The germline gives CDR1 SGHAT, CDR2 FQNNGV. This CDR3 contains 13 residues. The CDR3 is CASSLGQFQPQHF. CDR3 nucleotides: TGTGCCAGCAGCCTCGGACAGTTCCAGCCCCAGCATTTT.

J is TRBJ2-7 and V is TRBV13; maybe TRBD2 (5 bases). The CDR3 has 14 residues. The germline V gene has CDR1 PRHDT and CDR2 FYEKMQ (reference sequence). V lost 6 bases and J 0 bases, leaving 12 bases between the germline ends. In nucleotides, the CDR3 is TGTGCCAGCAGGGAAAGCGGAAGCTCCTACGAGCAGTACTTC. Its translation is CASRESGSSYEQYF.

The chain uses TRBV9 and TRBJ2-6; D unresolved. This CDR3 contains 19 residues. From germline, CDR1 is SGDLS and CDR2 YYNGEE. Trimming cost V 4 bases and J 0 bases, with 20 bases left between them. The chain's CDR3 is CASSPRSFNQPSGANVLTF. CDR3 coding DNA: TGTGCCAGCAGCCCAAGATCTTTCAATCAACCCTCTGGGGCCAACGTCCTGACTTTC.

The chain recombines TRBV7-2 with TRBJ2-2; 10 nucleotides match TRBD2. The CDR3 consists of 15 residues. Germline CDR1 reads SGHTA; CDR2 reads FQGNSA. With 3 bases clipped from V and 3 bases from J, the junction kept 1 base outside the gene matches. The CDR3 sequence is CASSLTSGYTGELFF. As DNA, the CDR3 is TGTGCCAGCAGCTTGACTAGCGGGTACACCGGGGAGCTGTTTTTT. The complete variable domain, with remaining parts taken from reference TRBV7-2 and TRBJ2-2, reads GAGVSQSPSNKVTEKGKDVELRCDPISGHTALYWYRQSLGQGLEFLIYFQGNSAPDKSGLPSDRFSAERTGGSVSTLTIQRTQQEDSAVYLCASSLTSGYTGELFFGEGSRLTVL.

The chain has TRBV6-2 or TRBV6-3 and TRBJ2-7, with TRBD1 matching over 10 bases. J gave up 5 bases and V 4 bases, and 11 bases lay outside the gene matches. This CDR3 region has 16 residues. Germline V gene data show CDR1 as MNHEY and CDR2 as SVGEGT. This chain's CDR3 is CASSSPPGQGYDEQYF. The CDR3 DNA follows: TGTGCCAGCAGTTCTCCGCCGGGACAGGGGTATGACGAGCAGTACTTC.

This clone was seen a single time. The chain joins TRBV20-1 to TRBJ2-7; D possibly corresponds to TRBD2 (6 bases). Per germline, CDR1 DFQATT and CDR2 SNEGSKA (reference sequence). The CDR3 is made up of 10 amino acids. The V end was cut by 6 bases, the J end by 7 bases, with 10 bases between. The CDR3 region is CSAVEGEQYF. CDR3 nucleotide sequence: TGCAGTGCAGTGGAGGGGGAGCAGTACTTC.

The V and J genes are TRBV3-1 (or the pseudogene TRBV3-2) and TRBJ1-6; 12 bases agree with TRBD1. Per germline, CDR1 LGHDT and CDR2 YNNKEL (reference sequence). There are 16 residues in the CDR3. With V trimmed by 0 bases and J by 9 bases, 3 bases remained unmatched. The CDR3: CASSQDGTGGSSPLHF. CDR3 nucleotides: TGTGCCAGCAGCCAAGACGGGACAGGGGGCAGTTCACCCCTCCACTTT.

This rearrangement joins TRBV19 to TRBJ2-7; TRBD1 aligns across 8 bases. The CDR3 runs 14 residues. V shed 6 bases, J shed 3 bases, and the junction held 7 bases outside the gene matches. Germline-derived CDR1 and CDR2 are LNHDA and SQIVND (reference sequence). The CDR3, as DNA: TGTGCCAGTAGCCCGGGACAGGCCCGCTACGAGCAGTACTTC. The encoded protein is CASSPGQARYEQYF.

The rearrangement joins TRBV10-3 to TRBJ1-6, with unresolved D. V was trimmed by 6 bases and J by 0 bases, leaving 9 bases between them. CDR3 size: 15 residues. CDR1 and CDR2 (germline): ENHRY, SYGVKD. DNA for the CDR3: TGTGCCATCAGCCCGGGGAGCTCCTATAATTCACCCCTCCACTTT. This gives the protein CAISPGSSYNSPLHF.

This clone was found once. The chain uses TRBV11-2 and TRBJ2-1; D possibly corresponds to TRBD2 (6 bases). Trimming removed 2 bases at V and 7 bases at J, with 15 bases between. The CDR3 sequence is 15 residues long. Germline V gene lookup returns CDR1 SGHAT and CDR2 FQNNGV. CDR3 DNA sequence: TGTGCCAGCAGCTTATTACTAGCCTTTCGGAATGAGCAGTTCTTC. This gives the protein CASSLLLAFRNEQFF. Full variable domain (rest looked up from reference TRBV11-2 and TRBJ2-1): EAGVAQSPRYKIIEKRQSVAFWCNPISGHATLYWYQQILGQGPKLLIQFQNNGVVDDSQLPKDRFSAERLKGVDSTLKIQPAKLEDSAVYLCASSLLLAFRNEQFFGPGTRLTVL.

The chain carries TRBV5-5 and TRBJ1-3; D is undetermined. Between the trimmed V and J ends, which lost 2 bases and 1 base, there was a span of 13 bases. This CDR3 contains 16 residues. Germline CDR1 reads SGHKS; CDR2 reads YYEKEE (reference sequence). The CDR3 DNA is TGTGCCAGCAGCTTCACCTCCTATACATCTGGAAACACCATATATTTT. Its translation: CASSFTSYTSGNTIYF.

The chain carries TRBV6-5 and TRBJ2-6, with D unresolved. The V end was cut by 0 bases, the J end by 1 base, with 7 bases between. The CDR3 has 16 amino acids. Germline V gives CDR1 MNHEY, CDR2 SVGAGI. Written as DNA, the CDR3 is TGTGCCAGCAGTTACTCTCAGGCTTCTGGGGCCAACGTCCTGACTTTC. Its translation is CASSYSQASGANVLTF.

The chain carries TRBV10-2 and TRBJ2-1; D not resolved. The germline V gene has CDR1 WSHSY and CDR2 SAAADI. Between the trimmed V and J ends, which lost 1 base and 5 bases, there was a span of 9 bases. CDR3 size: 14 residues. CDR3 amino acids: CASSELSWDNEQFF. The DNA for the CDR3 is TGCGCCAGCAGTGAGTTATCGTGGGACAATGAGCAGTTCTTC.

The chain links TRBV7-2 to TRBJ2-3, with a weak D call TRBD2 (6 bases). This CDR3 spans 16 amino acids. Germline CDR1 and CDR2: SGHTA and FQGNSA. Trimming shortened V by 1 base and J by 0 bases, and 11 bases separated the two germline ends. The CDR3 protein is CASSLVRLASTDTQYF. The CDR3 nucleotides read TGTGCCAGCAGCTTAGTTCGGCTAGCGAGCACAGATACGCAGTATTTT.

CDR3 sequence: CSAEGRQEDHGGYGYTF. The CDR3 DNA is TGCAGCGCCGAAGGTAGACAGGAGGACCATGGAGGATATGGCTACACCTTC. This chain links TRBV29-1 with TRBJ1-2, with D possibly TRBD1 on 6 matching bases. V lost 7 bases and J lost 5, with 29 bases in between. Germline lookup yields CDR1 SQVTM and CDR2 ANQGSEA. The CDR3 sequence is 17 residues long.